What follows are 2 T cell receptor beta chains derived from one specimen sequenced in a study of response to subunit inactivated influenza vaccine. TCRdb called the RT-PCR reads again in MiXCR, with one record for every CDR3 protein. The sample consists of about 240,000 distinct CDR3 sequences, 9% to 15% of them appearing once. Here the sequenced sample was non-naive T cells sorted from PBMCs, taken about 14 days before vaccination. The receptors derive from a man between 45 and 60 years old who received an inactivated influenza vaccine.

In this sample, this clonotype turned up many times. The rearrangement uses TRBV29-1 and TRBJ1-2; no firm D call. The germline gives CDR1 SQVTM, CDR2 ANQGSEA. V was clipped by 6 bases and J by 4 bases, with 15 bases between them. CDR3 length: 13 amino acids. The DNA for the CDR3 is TGCAGCGTCACCGGAGAAGTCCTCTATGGCTACACCTTC. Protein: CSVTGEVLYGYTF. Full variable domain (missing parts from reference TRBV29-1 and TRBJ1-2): SAVISQKPSRDICQRGTSLTIQCQVDSQVTMMFWYRQQPGQSLTLIATANQGSEATYESGFVIDKFPISRPNLTFSTLTVSNMSPEDSSIYLCSVTGEVLYGYTFGSGTRLTVV.

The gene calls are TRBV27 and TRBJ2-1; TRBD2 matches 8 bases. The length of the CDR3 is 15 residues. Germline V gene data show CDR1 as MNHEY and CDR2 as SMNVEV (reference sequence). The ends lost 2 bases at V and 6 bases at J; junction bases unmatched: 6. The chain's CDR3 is CASSLGGLGGNEQFF. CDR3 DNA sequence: TGTGCCAGCAGTTTAGGGGGACTAGGAGGCAATGAGCAGTTCTTC.